This T cell receptor beta chain came from a study of OX40 agonist ivuxolimab in advanced cancers. The V and J ends lost 3 bases and 4 bases, in that order; junction bases with no gene match: 2. Germline V gene sequence: CDR1 SGHVS, CDR2 FNYEAQ. The CDR3 contains 14 residues. Produced via immunoSEQ multiplex PCR; TCRdb's table is partial and in-frame only. Among approximately 77,000 clones listed, over 80% were seen once. The sequencing used CD4+ or CD8+ T cells sorted from blood, collected in a trial of the OX40 agonist ivuxolimab. The rearrangement links TRBV7-6 to TRBJ2-5; TRBD2 aligns across 10 bases. This TCR was sampled from an adult with an advanced solid tumor such as melanoma, head and neck, liver or kidney cancer. CDR3 DNA: TGTGCCAGCAGCTTGAGCGGGAGGGTAGAGACCCAGTACTTC. Translated: CASSLSGRVETQYF.